Following are 8 T cell receptor beta chains from one sample sequenced in a study of control samples from healthy donors and cancer patients. The protocol was immunoSEQ multiplex PCR, while the TCRdb copy is restricted to in-frame clones and leaves out a portion. The table lists about 140,000 clones, around 94% of them singletons, with approximately 14% in the top ten. Sequencing was carried out using blood. The receptors were sampled from a man aged 40-49 years in good health.

This sequence joins TRBV2 and TRBJ1-1; D is unclear. The CDR3 is 15 amino acids. V lost 3 bases and J 1 base, leaving 12 bases between the germline ends. Germline CDR1 SNHLY, CDR2 FYNNEI. CDR3 sequence reads: CASSDMGMGNTEAFF. The CDR3 region has the DNA TGTGCCAGCAGTGATATGGGGATGGGGAACACTGAAGCTTTCTTT.

V and J are TRBV7-9 and TRBJ1-2; TRBD1 agrees at 7 bases. Germline values: CDR1 SEHNR, CDR2 FQNEAQ (reference sequence). J gave up 6 bases and V 2 bases, and 6 bases lay outside the gene matches. The CDR3 is 14 amino acids. The CDR3: CASSLQGTVHGYTF. For the CDR3, the DNA is TGTGCCAGCAGCTTACAAGGGACAGTCCATGGCTACACCTTC.

The V gene is TRBV11-2, the J gene TRBJ2-4; TRBD1 agrees at 10 bases. CDR3 length: 19 amino acids. The V gene end was trimmed by 4 bases and the J gene end by 0 bases; junction bases not matched to a gene: 12. The germline V gene encodes CDR1 SGHAT and CDR2 FQNNGV. This CDR3 is CASSSSRDRGALAKNIQYF. Written as DNA, the CDR3 is TGTGCCAGCAGCTCGTCCCGGGACAGGGGCGCGCTAGCCAAAAACATTCAGTACTTC.

This chain uses TRBV6-5 with TRBJ1-1; D is ambiguous. The V gene lost 0 bases and the J gene lost 0 bases, with 5 bases spanning the gap. The CDR3 is 14 amino acids. Germline lookup yields CDR1 MNHEY and CDR2 SVGAGI. The CDR3 DNA is TGTGCCAGCAGTTACTCGTCCCTGAACACTGAAGCTTTCTTT. Protein: CASSYSSLNTEAFF.

The chain links TRBV11-2 to TRBJ2-1; 14 bases line up with TRBD2. CDR1 and CDR2 (germline): SGHAT, FQNNGV. Trimming took 5 bases from V and 9 from J; bases not matched to a gene: 9. This CDR3 has 16 amino acids. The DNA of the CDR3 is TGTGCCAGCAGCCTTCCGGGACTAGCGGGAGTAGTTGAGCAGTTCTTC. Encoded protein: CASSLPGLAGVVEQFF.

V and J are TRBV11-3 and TRBJ2-2, with TRBD2 matching over 9 bases. Germline lookup yields CDR1 SGHNT and CDR2 YENEEA. V was pared by 5 bases and J by 1 base, with 2 bases of the junction left unmatched. CDR3 length equals 15 residues. In DNA form, the CDR3 reads TGTGCCAGCAGCCCACTAGCGGGGAACACCGGGGAGCTGTTTTTT. It is translated as CASSPLAGNTGELFF.

A single count supports this clone. The chain is built from TRBV6-5 and TRBJ2-3; 8 positions match TRBD1. Germline V lookup: CDR1 MNHEY, CDR2 SVGAGI. V lost 2 bases and J lost 3; bases outside the gene matches: 4. This CDR3 is 15 amino acids long. CDR3 in amino acids: CASSYTGGGTDTQYF. As DNA, the CDR3 is TGTGCCAGCAGTTACACAGGGGGAGGAACAGATACGCAGTATTTT.

The chain joins TRBV7-6 to TRBJ1-1; possibly TRBD1 for D (5 bases). Germline V gene data show CDR1 as SGHVS and CDR2 as FNYEAQ. The CDR3 has 14 residues. Trimming stripped 6 bases from V and 2 bases from J, with 13 bases between. The DNA of the CDR3 is TGTGCCAGCAGAGAATGGGGGGGTAACACTGAAGCTTTCTTT. This encodes CASREWGGNTEAFF. Using reference TRBV7-6 and TRBJ1-1 for the parts outside the CDR3, the full variable domain is GAGVSQSPRYKVTKRGQDVALRCDPISGHVSLYWYRQALGQGPEFLTYFNYEAQQDKSGLPNDRFSAERPEGSISTLTIQRTEQRDSAMYRCASREWGGNTEAFFGQGTRLTVV.